The next 8 T cell receptor beta chains were all read from a single sample in a study of OX40 agonist ivuxolimab in advanced cancers. The table came from immunoSEQ multiplex PCR; TCRdb's copy has only in-frame clones and leaves some out. In the table there are 15,000 or so clones, roughly 77% of which are singletons. The material sequenced was CD4+ or CD8+ T cells sorted from blood, taken in a trial of the OX40 agonist ivuxolimab. The receptor set was obtained from an adult with an advanced solid tumor such as melanoma, head and neck, liver or kidney cancer.

This rearrangement joins TRBV27 to TRBJ2-2; D unresolved. Trimming took 8 bases from V and 5 from J, leaving 12 bases between them. CDR1 and CDR2 (germline): MNHEY, SMNVEV (reference sequence). CDR3 length equals 13 residues. CDR3: CASGRVGTGELFF. The CDR3 nucleotides are TGTGCCAGCGGAAGGGTCGGGACCGGGGAGCTGTTTTTT.

This rearrangement joins TRBV5-6 to TRBJ2-7; D might be TRBD2 (6 bases). V lost 7 bases and J 2 bases, leaving 10 bases between the germline ends. This CDR3 is built from 12 residues. Germline V gene data show CDR1 as SGHDT and CDR2 as YYEEEE. CDR3 loop: CASQWGAYEQYF. The CDR3 nucleotides read TGTGCCAGCCAATGGGGGGCCTACGAGCAGTACTTC. Full variable domain (missing parts from reference TRBV5-6 and TRBJ2-7): DAGVTQSPTHLIKTRGQQVTLRCSPKSGHDTVSWYQQALGQGPQFIFQYYEEEERQRGNFPDRFSGHQFPNYSSELNVNALLLGDSALYLCASQWGAYEQYFGPGTRLTVT.

The gene calls are TRBV11-2 and TRBJ2-1, with a tentative D call TRBD2 (6 bases). Trimming removed 1 base from V and 5 bases from J, with 9 bases in between. The CDR3 runs 14 residues. In germline, CDR1 is SGHAT, CDR2 FQNNGV. The CDR3 reads CASSLGWGDNEQFF. The CDR3 coding sequence is TGTGCCAGCAGCTTAGGGTGGGGGGACAATGAGCAGTTCTTC.

The chain couples TRBV27 to TRBJ2-7, with 7 bases matching TRBD2. CDR1 is MNHEY, CDR2 SMNVEV, per germline (reference sequence). CDR3 size: 15 residues. J was trimmed by 6 bases and V by 6 bases; bases with no gene match: 14. The CDR3 loop reads CASSPWREGPIEQYF. CDR3 nucleotides: TGTGCCAGCAGCCCTTGGAGGGAGGGCCCTATCGAGCAGTACTTC.

The chain joins TRBV4-1 to TRBJ2-7; D unclear. The CDR3 consists of 13 residues. Germline assignment: CDR1 MGHRA and CDR2 YSYEKL. The germline V and J ends were trimmed by 2 bases and 4 bases, with 9 bases remaining between them. This chain's CDR3 is CASSQSDLYEQYF. DNA of the CDR3: TGCGCCAGCAGCCAAAGTGACCTATACGAGCAGTACTTC.

The rearrangement joins TRBV10-3 to TRBJ2-7; a weak D match, TRBD1 (6 bases). The V and J ends lost 6 bases and 1 base respectively, with 10 bases between them. Germline V CDR1 and CDR2: ENHRY, SYGVKD. The CDR3 is made up of 13 amino acids. CDR3 region: CAIRTGSSYEQYF. DNA for the CDR3: TGTGCCATCAGGACAGGCTCTTCCTACGAGCAGTACTTC.

The chain joins TRBV5-4 to TRBJ2-1; D not certain. Germline CDR1 SGHNT, CDR2 YYREEE (reference sequence). V dropped 4 bases and J dropped 6 bases, with 8 bases sitting between them. The CDR3 is 12 amino acids. The CDR3 bases are TGTGCCAGCAGCCCTACCCCCAATGAGCAGTTCTTC. Protein: CASSPTPNEQFF.

V gene TRBV5-1 combines with J gene TRBJ2-7; D is possibly TRBD1 or TRBD2 (5 bases each). The CDR3 is 14 amino acids. Germline V gene lookup returns CDR1 SGHRS and CDR2 YFSETQ. The V end lost 8 bases, the J end lost 2 bases, and 17 bases lay between the germline ends. The CDR3 protein is CASTWGMGPYEQYF. CDR3 coding DNA: TGCGCCAGTACTTGGGGGATGGGCCCCTACGAGCAGTACTTC.